This T cell receptor (beta chain) was retrieved from a study of T cells after yellow fever vaccination (dated 2019 in TCRdb). Regarding the study in general: The SMART-Seq v4 Ultra Low Input RNA kit was used to prepare libraries from fractions with low cell numbers. Two healthy male donors, one aged 18 to 29 and one aged 30 to 40 years, were included in the cohort. To follow T-cell clones before and after both primary and booster YFV17D yellow fever vaccination, bulk TCR alpha and beta repertoires underwent longitudinal sequencing. Blood samples were taken at several timepoints before and after primary and secondary immunization, and bulk PBMC replicates and cell subsets were isolated. Points the paper makes about the study in general: The study included only a couple of donors, which limits how far the findings can be generalized. FACS-sorted repertoires could contain abundant contaminating clonotypes from the bulk population, so computational filtering was required. A small share of clonotypes occurred in both CD4 and CD8 compartments, likely arising from convergent recombination. The secondary T-cell response was found to be weaker but faster than the primary response, with a peak reached on day 5 rather than on day 15. Most clones expanded after primary vaccination were re-detected after the booster (96% of CD4 and around 86% of CD8), suggesting broad memory maintenance.

TCR cDNA was synthesized by 5'RACE template switching, through which a universal primer site and unique molecular identifiers were introduced. cDNA synthesis was primed from both the TCR alpha and TCR beta constant segments. Two PCR steps were used to amplify libraries, with sample barcodes and sequencing adapters being added in the second step. Sequencing of libraries was done on Illumina HiSeq 2500 (2x100 bp) or NovaSeq (2x150 bp). On the study's bioinformatics: MIGEC handled demultiplexing of reads and collapsing into UMI consensus sequences, while MiXCR performed V(D)J alignment. Clonotypes responding to the vaccine were identified with edgeR on replicate PBMC samples, with the criteria of FDR below 0.01 and a log2 fold change above 5 up to day 15. Each bulk clonotype received a CD4 or CD8 identity based on whether the sequenced CD4 or CD8 repertoire contained that clonotype at higher abundance. Clones were called with MiXCR by TCRdb after fastp trimmed the public reads at Q25, and only in-frame beta chains were retained. For every CDR3 protein sequence, its rows merge into one entry that carries the most common genes and DNA. Clone size and V and J calls follow TCRdb, not the original study. The sample yields some 320,000 distinct CDR3 sequences; roughly 8.7% were counted once. Roughly 18% of the sample is taken by the ten largest.

The treatment or condition label here, explained by the study, means: live attenuated yellow fever vaccine strain. At every blood-draw timepoint, two biological replicates of bulk PBMCs were collected. A standard Ficoll-Paque protocol was used to isolate PBMCs from peripheral blood. RNA was extracted with TriZol from bulk PBMCs, CD4 and CD8 fractions, and dextramer-positive and dextramer-negative fractions. This clonotype was observed a few times. Its antigen specificity is not known. The record has no base qualities; no much larger clone is one base away. The TCR originated in a man aged 18 to 29 who received the YFV17D yellow fever vaccine. Material: PBMCs, obtained on the day of the first yellow fever vaccination.

The DNA sequence follows: TGTGCCAGCAGCGTTGGCGGGGGGCCGGTCAATGAGCAGTTCTTC. Protein translation: CASSVGGGPVNEQFF. The sequence joins TRBV9 to TRBJ2-1; TRBD2 matches 8 bases in the middle. Trimming leaves V shorter by 2 bases and J shorter by 6 bases, with the junction holding 7 bases beyond the gene matches. For CDR1 and CDR2, the germline V gene lists SGDLS and YYNGEE. The cysteine opens and the phenylalanine closes a CDR3 of 15 amino acids. CDR3 DNA is the only sequence kept; it has 45 bases, read in frame from the first base.